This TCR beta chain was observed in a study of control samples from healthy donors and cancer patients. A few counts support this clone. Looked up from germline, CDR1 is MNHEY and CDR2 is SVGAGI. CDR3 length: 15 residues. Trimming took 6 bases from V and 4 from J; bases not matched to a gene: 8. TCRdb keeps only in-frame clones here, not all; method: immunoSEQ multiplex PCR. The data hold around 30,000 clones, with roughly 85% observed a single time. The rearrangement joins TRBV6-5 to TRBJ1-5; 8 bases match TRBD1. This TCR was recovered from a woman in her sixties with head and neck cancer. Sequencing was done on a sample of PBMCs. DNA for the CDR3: TGTGCCAGCAGCTCAGGACAGGGCCATAATCAGCCCCAGCATTTT. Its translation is CASSSGQGHNQPQHF.